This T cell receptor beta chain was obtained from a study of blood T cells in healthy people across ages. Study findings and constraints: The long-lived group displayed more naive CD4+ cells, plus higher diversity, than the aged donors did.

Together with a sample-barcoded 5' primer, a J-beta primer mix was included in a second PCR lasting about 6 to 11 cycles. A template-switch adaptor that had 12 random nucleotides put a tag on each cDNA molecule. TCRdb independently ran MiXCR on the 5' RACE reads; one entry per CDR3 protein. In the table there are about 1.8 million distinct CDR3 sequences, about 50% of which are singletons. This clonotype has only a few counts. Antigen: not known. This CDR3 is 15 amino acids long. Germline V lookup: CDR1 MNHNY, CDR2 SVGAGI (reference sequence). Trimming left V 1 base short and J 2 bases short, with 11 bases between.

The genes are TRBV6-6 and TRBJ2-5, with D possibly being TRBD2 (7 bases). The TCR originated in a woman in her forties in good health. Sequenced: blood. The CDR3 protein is CASSYWGGGQETQYF. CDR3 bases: TGTGCCAGCAGTTACTGGGGGGGCGGGCAAGAGACCCAGTACTTC.